These 24 T cell receptor beta chains were all obtained from the same sample, sequenced in a study of response to subunit inactivated influenza vaccine. One entry per CDR3 protein, called by TCRdb with MiXCR from the RT-PCR reads. The data show about 500,000 distinct CDR3 sequences, with 16% seen just once and approximately 3% held by the top ten. The sample in question was CD4+ T cells sorted from PBMCs, obtained about 24 months after vaccination. The origin of the receptors is a man aged 50 to 75 who received an inactivated influenza vaccine.

The chain is built from TRBV18 and TRBJ2-7; D remains ambiguous. The CDR3 totals 15 residues. Germline V CDR1 and CDR2: KGHSH, LQKENI. Trimming cost V 2 bases and J 2 bases, with 13 bases left between them. The CDR3 DNA reads as TGTGCCAGCTCACCATCGGCAGCTAAAACCTACGAGCAGTACTTC. This encodes CASSPSAAKTYEQYF.

Only a few counts were recorded for this clonotype. This chain uses TRBV5-1 with TRBJ2-7; no firm D call. CDR3 length: 13 residues. Trimming stripped 5 bases from V and 5 bases from J, with 14 bases between. Germline V gene data show CDR1 as SGHRS and CDR2 as YFSETQ. The CDR3 nucleotides read TGCGCCAGCAGTGGAAATAATCAACACGAGCAGTACTTC. Residues: CASSGNNQHEQYF.

This clonotype has a count of ten or more. The chain uses TRBV5-1 and TRBJ2-5; TRBD1 matches at 7 bases. The germline CDR1 and CDR2 sequences are SGHRS and YFSETQ. The ends lost 4 bases at V and 1 base at J; junction bases unmatched: 4. The CDR3 runs to 14 residues. CDR3 sequence: CASSLGQLQETQYF. CDR3 nucleotide sequence: TGCGCCAGCAGCCTGGGACAGCTCCAAGAGACCCAGTACTTC.

The rearrangement links TRBV2 to TRBJ2-7; no definite D call. Deletions cut 6 bases from V and 7 bases from J, with 19 bases between. Germline V gene sequence: CDR1 SNHLY, CDR2 FYNNEI. This CDR3 contains 14 residues. CDR3 loop: CASSPDLGVGEQYF. The CDR3, as DNA: TGTGCCAGCAGCCCGGATTTAGGTGTAGGGGAGCAGTACTTC.

The chain joins TRBV2 to TRBJ1-1; D remains ambiguous. Germline CDR1 reads SNHLY; CDR2 reads FYNNEI. The CDR3 has 14 amino acids. V lost 1 base, J lost 6 bases, and 12 bases lay in between. CDR3 sequence reads: CASSEEGLLSEAFF. The CDR3 DNA follows: TGTGCCAGCAGTGAAGAGGGCCTCCTTTCTGAAGCTTTCTTT.

This chain joins TRBV28 and TRBJ2-3; weak D call: TRBD2 (5 bases). Germline loops: CDR1 MDHEN, CDR2 SYDVKM. The V end lost 3 bases, the J end lost 2 bases, and 12 bases lay between the germline ends. The CDR3 is 15 amino acids. CDR3 sequence reads: CASSFGGQFTDTQYF. The CDR3, as DNA: TGTGCCAGCAGTTTTGGCGGGCAGTTCACAGATACGCAGTATTTT.

The chain has TRBV6-2 or TRBV6-3 and TRBJ1-1; D is unresolved. V shed 6 bases and J shed 0 bases, with 20 bases lying between them. The germline V gene encodes CDR1 MNHEY and CDR2 SVGEGT. There are 17 residues in the CDR3. In DNA, the CDR3 is TGTGCCAGCAGACTAAATCCCCGTCAGGCCATGAACACTGAAGCTTTCTTT. Its protein product is CASRLNPRQAMNTEAFF.

This clonotype was observed at least ten times. The V call is TRBV28, the J call TRBJ1-1, with TRBD1 matching over 7 bases. CDR1 MDHEN and CDR2 SYDVKM come from the germline V gene. The CDR3 runs 16 residues. The ends lost 4 bases at V and 0 bases at J; junction bases unmatched: 8. The CDR3 DNA reads TGTGCCAGCAGTTCGGGACAGCGACTAATGAACACTGAAGCTTTCTTT. Its protein is CASSSGQRLMNTEAFF.

The chain uses TRBV4-1 and TRBJ2-5, with TRBD2 matching 12 bases. This CDR3 spans 19 amino acids. Germline CDR1 is MGHRA and CDR2 is YSYEKL. V lost 3 bases, J lost 0 bases, and 11 bases stayed unmatched. For the CDR3, the DNA is TGCGCCAGCAGCCAGTTTCCGAGACTAGCGGGGGAGAACCAAGAGACCCAGTACTTC. Protein: CASSQFPRLAGENQETQYF.

This clonotype came up many times. V is TRBV7-2 and J is TRBJ1-6; perhaps TRBD1 as D (5 bases). With 1 base removed from V and 5 bases from J, the gap between germline ends came to 6 bases. The CDR3 length is 14 residues. CDR1 is SGHTA and CDR2 is FQGNSA in the germline V gene. Here the CDR3 reads CASSLGTNNSPLHF. CDR3 nucleotide sequence: TGTGCCAGCAGCTTAGGGACAAATAATTCACCCCTCCACTTT.

V is TRBV19 and J is TRBJ1-5; 7 bases match TRBD1. The CDR3 has 15 residues. Trimming took 5 bases from V and 6 from J; bases not matched to a gene: 10. CDR1 and CDR2 (germline): LNHDA, SQIVND (reference sequence). The CDR3 DNA follows: TGTGCCAGTAGTCCTCGACAGGGCTTCGGTCAGCCCCAGCATTTT. Amino acid sequence: CASSPRQGFGQPQHF.

The chain joins TRBV5-1 to TRBJ2-5; possibly TRBD1 for D (6 bases). Trimming pared 7 bases from V and 2 bases from J, leaving 15 bases between. There are 14 residues in the CDR3. Germline-derived CDR1 and CDR2 are SGHRS and YFSETQ. The CDR3 coding sequence is TGCGCCAGCGGACACGGACAGCTTCAAGAGACCCAGTACTTC. Translating gives CASGHGQLQETQYF. Supplemented by reference TRBV5-1 and TRBJ2-5, the full variable domain reads KAGVTQTPRYLIKTRGQQVTLSCSPISGHRSVSWYQQTPGQGLQFLFEYFSETQRNKGNFPGRFSGRQFSNSRSEMNVSTLELGDSALYLCASGHGQLQETQYFGPGTRLLVL.

V is TRBV4-3 and J is TRBJ2-3; possibly TRBD2 for D (6 bases). Germline V CDR1 and CDR2: LGHNA, YSLEER. The CDR3 length is 17 residues. Deletions cut 3 bases from V and 0 bases from J, with 16 bases between. The CDR3 DNA reads TGCGCCAGCAGCCAGGGTGAAAGTAGCGGAAGCACAGATACGCAGTATTTT. Translated: CASSQGESSGSTDTQYF.

The table lists this clonotype with many counts. V gene TRBV12-3 or TRBV12-4 combines with J gene TRBJ2-2, with D tentatively TRBD2 (6 bases). The CDR3 is 16 residues long. With 8 bases removed from V and 0 bases from J, the gap between germline ends came to 16 bases. The CDR3 nucleotides are TGTGCCAGCGTCAGAGCGGGTTTCGCGAACACCGGGGAGCTGTTTTTT. This sequence encodes CASVRAGFANTGELFF.

This clonotype was seen a few times. This rearrangement joins TRBV5-5 to TRBJ2-1, with D possibly matching TRBD2 (6 bases). CDR1 is SGHKS and CDR2 is YYEKEE in the germline V gene (reference sequence). The CDR3 loop spans 15 amino acids. V shed 2 bases and J shed 7 bases, with 16 bases lying between them. CDR3 loop: CASSFVGSSGNEQFF. CDR3 DNA sequence: TGTGCCAGCAGCTTCGTCGGGAGTTCGGGGAATGAGCAGTTCTTC.

This clonotype was counted only a few times. The chain links TRBV3-1 to TRBJ1-2; D may be TRBD1 (5 bases). V was clipped by 0 bases and J by 1 base, with 6 bases between them. The CDR3 has 14 residues. Germline CDR1 reads LGHDT; CDR2 reads YNNKEL (reference sequence). The CDR3 loop reads CASSQEGVNYGYTF. The DNA of the CDR3 is TGTGCCAGCAGCCAAGAAGGGGTTAACTATGGCTACACCTTC. The whole variable domain, remainder taken from reference TRBV3-1 and TRBJ1-2, is DTAVSQTPKYLVTQMGNDKSIKCEQNLGHDTMYWYKQDSKKFLKIMFSYNNKELIINETVPNRFSPKSPDKAHLNLHINSLELGDSAVYFCASSQEGVNYGYTFGSGTRLTVV.

The rearrangement links TRBV4-2 to TRBJ2-7; 9 bases fit TRBD1. Germline assignment: CDR1 LGHNA and CDR2 YNFKEQ. V lost 5 bases to trimming and J lost 6 bases; unmatched junction nucleotides: 11. CDR3 size: 15 residues. As DNA, the CDR3 is TGTGCCAGCAGCTCTCCGGGACAGGGAACGTCCGAGCAGTACTTC. It yields the protein CASSSPGQGTSEQYF.

This clonotype has at least ten counts. The chain joins TRBV20-1 to TRBJ2-3; D perhaps matches TRBD2 (6 bases). The CDR3 runs to 15 residues. Trimming left V 1 base short and J 1 base short, with 12 bases between. The germline gives CDR1 DFQATT, CDR2 SNEGSKA (reference sequence). The CDR3 region is CSARGVGGGTDTQYF. In DNA, the CDR3 is TGCAGTGCTAGAGGGGTTGGCGGGGGCACAGATACGCAGTATTTT.

This rearrangement joins TRBV7-9 to TRBJ2-2, with TRBD2 identical over 9 bases. CDR1 and CDR2 from the germline V gene are SEHNR and FQNEAQ (reference sequence). Unmatched junction bases numbered 8, after V lost 3 bases and J lost 6 bases. The CDR3 runs 16 residues. The DNA of the CDR3 is TGTGCCAGCAGCTTGGGTAGCGGGAGTAAGTCCGGGGAGCTGTTTTTT. Encoded protein: CASSLGSGSKSGELFF.

This clonotype was picked up a small number of times. The CDR3 nucleotides are TGTGCCAGAAACAGGTACCCGAGCTATGGCTACACCTTC. This translates into CARNRYPSYGYTF. The V call is TRBV21-1, the J call TRBJ1-2; the tabulated D call, TRBD1, remains unverified against the DNA. TRBV21-1 is deemed a pseudogene. This CDR3 is built from 13 residues.

This clonotype was detected only a few times. V is TRBV3-1 and J is TRBJ2-5, with 9 bases matching TRBD1. The J segment lost 4 bases and the V segment lost 5 bases, leaving 8 bases of the junction unmatched. This CDR3 comprises 15 residues. Germline CDR1 reads LGHDT; CDR2 reads YNNKEL (reference sequence). CDR3 DNA sequence: TGTGCCAGCAGCTCAACAGGGGGCTATGGAGAGACCCAGTACTTC. This encodes CASSSTGGYGETQYF.

The V call is TRBV5-1, the J call TRBJ2-1; 10 bases align to TRBD1. CDR3 length: 14 residues. The V gene's germline CDR1 is SGHRS and CDR2 YFSETQ. Germline trimming cut 4 bases from V and 6 bases from J; bases unmatched to any gene: 4. The CDR3 loop is CASSPGQGSNEQFF. The DNA for the CDR3 is TGCGCCAGCAGCCCGGGACAGGGGTCCAATGAGCAGTTCTTC.

This clonotype turned up a few times. The rearrangement uses TRBV5-1 and TRBJ2-2; 7 nucleotides match TRBD1. Germline trimming cut 4 bases from V and 4 bases from J; bases unmatched to any gene: 7. The CDR3 runs to 15 residues. The germline CDR1 and CDR2 sequences are SGHRS and YFSETQ. This chain's CDR3 is CASSPTGLGTGELFF. The DNA for the CDR3 is TGCGCCAGCAGCCCGACAGGGTTAGGCACCGGGGAGCTGTTTTTT.

This chain links TRBV29-1 with TRBJ1-2, with a weak D call TRBD1 (6 bases). Trimming left V 7 bases short and J 7 bases short, with 22 bases between. CDR3 size: 14 residues. CDR1 is SQVTM and CDR2 is ANQGSEA in the germline V gene. The CDR3 bases are TGCAGCGCCGATCCCGCAGGGGAGGTACGTGGCTACACCTTC. Its protein product is CSADPAGEVRGYTF.